This T cell receptor beta chain was identified in a study of vaccination and CD4 T cells after COVID-19. Specified treatment: roughly 11-day PBMC culture with coronavirus spike peptide pools or control peptides (ViraFEST assay). ViraFEST grew antigen-specific T cells using peptide pools, then sequenced TCRs. Details on this clonotype: Its target is unknown.

Cultured CD4+ T-cell DNA underwent Oncomine TCR Beta short-read sequencing. TCRdb reprocessed the PCR reads with MiXCR, giving one entry per CDR3 protein. This table has about 19,000 distinct CDR3 sequences, roughly two fifths appearing once. The CDR3 spans 15 residues. The germline V gene encodes CDR1 SGHVS and CDR2 FQNEAQ. After removal of 5 bases from V and 8 bases from J, the junction contained 7 bases not matched to a gene. The V and J genes are TRBV7-8 and TRBJ1-6; 9 positions match TRBD1. The sequenced sample was CD4+ T cells from blood, cultured in vitro, obtained after SARS-CoV-2 vaccination. The source is a human donor who had recovered from COVID-19. The CDR3 reads CASSLAGTGHSPLHF. CDR3 DNA sequence: TGTGCCAGCAGCCTCGCCGGGACAGGGCATTCACCCCTCCACTTT.